Listed below are T cell receptor beta chains from one sample, sequenced in a study of T cell repertoires in cytomegalovirus infection. TCRdb passed the reads through MiXCR, listing each CDR3 protein once. The sample has around 280,000 distinct CDR3 sequences; around 10% are singletons. The sample was PBMCs. These receptors all come from a human donor in good health (CMV status not recorded). Some clones in this sample may be carry-over from other donors' samples. Both conserved end residues are part of each CDR3. Fields, in order: D gene, V gene, clone size, J gene, CDR3 length, CDR3 DNA, CDR3 protein. The D gene is left open where the match is weak. Rows give clone size only sometimes, using once, few, many, or a class for an expanded clone.

D gene: TRBD1
V gene: TRBV6-1
clone size: many
J gene: TRBJ2-3
CDR3 length: 16
CDR3 DNA: TGTGCCACGGACAGGGGAACGGATCCTAGCACAGATACGCAGTATTTT
CDR3 protein: CATDRGTDPSTDTQYF

D gene: NA
V gene: TRBV7-6
clone size: many
J gene: TRBJ2-1
CDR3 length: 16
CDR3 DNA: TGTGCCAGCAGCTTACCTAGACGGAGCTCCTACAATGAGCAGTTCTTC
CDR3 protein: CASSLPRRSSYNEQFF

D gene: TRBD2
V gene: TRBV5-1
clone size: NA
J gene: TRBJ2-3
CDR3 length: 15
CDR3 DNA: TGCGCCAGCAGCTCTAGCGGGGTGCGCACAGATACGCAGTATTTT
CDR3 protein: CASSSSGVRTDTQYF

D gene: NA
V gene: TRBV7-8
clone size: many
J gene: TRBJ1-6
CDR3 length: 15
CDR3 DNA: TGTGCCAGCAGCTTAGCTGGAGTTTATAATTCACCCCTCCACTTT
CDR3 protein: CASSLAGVYNSPLHF

D gene: TRBD1
V gene: TRBV6-5
clone size: many
J gene: TRBJ1-5
CDR3 length: 14
CDR3 DNA: TGTGCCAGCAGCGGGACAGGGAAGGTTCAGCCCCAGCATTTT
CDR3 protein: CASSGTGKVQPQHF

D gene: NA
V gene: TRBV27
clone size: many
J gene: TRBJ2-1
CDR3 length: 15
CDR3 DNA: TGTGCCAGCAGTCTGGGACATAGCTCCTACAATGAGCAGTTCTTC
CDR3 protein: CASSLGHSSYNEQFF

D gene: NA
V gene: TRBV5-4
clone size: NA
J gene: TRBJ1-1
CDR3 length: 16
CDR3 DNA: TGTGCCAGCAGCGTGAACAGGGATTTCTGGAACACTGAAGCTCTCTTT
CDR3 protein: CASSVNRDFWNTEALF

D gene: TRBD1
V gene: TRBV12-3/TRBV12-4
clone size: many
J gene: TRBJ1-3
CDR3 length: 18
CDR3 DNA: TGTGCCAGCAGTTTAACCGGGACAGGGGATCGTACTGGAAACACCATATATTTT
CDR3 protein: CASSLTGTGDRTGNTIYF

D gene: NA
V gene: TRBV28
clone size: many
J gene: TRBJ2-2
CDR3 length: 15
CDR3 DNA: TGTGCCAGCAGAATCCAGGGGCGGGTCACCGGGGAGCTGTTTTTT
CDR3 protein: CASRIQGRVTGELFF

D gene: NA
V gene: TRBV4-2
clone size: many
J gene: TRBJ1-2
CDR3 length: 14
CDR3 DNA: TGTGCCAGCAGTTCGACCGGGACCAAGGATGGCTACACCTTC
CDR3 protein: CASSSTGTKDGYTF

D gene: NA
V gene: TRBV6-4
clone size: NA
J gene: TRBJ2-1
CDR3 length: 16
CDR3 DNA: TGTGCCAGCAGTGACTTGGCAGGGCCCCCCTACAATGAGCAGTTCTTC
CDR3 protein: CASSDLAGPPYNEQFF

D gene: NA
V gene: TRBV19
clone size: many
J gene: TRBJ1-5
CDR3 length: 13
CDR3 DNA: TGTGCCAGTACTGAGGGGGTTCGTCAGCCCCAGCATTTT
CDR3 protein: CASTEGVRQPQHF

D gene: NA
V gene: TRBV4-2
clone size: many
J gene: TRBJ2-1
CDR3 length: 15
CDR3 DNA: TGTGCCAGCAGCTGGCAGGACAGTGGGTACAATGAGCAGTTCTTC
CDR3 protein: CASSWQDSGYNEQFF

D gene: TRBD1
V gene: TRBV5-6
clone size: NA
J gene: TRBJ2-5
CDR3 length: 13
CDR3 DNA: TGTGCCAGCAGCTCGGACAGGGTTGGGACCCAGTACTTC
CDR3 protein: CASSSDRVGTQYF

D gene: TRBD2
V gene: TRBV3-1
clone size: many
J gene: TRBJ2-1
CDR3 length: 16
CDR3 DNA: TGTGCCAGCAGCTATGGGACTAGCGGCCTCTACAATGAGCAGTTCTTC
CDR3 protein: CASSYGTSGLYNEQFF

D gene: NA
V gene: TRBV18
clone size: NA
J gene: TRBJ1-5
CDR3 length: 15
CDR3 DNA: TGTGCCAGCTCACCACCGAAGGCAGGGGCTAGCCCCCAGCATTTT
CDR3 protein: CASSPPKAGASPQHF

D gene: NA
V gene: TRBV7-2
clone size: many
J gene: TRBJ2-1
CDR3 length: 15
CDR3 DNA: TGTGCCAGCAGCCTATCCAGGGGGGCGGCGAATGAGCAGTTCTTC
CDR3 protein: CASSLSRGAANEQFF

D gene: TRBD1
V gene: TRBV4-2
clone size: many
J gene: TRBJ1-6
CDR3 length: 15
CDR3 DNA: TGTGCCAGCAGCCAGCCGGGACAGGTGAATTCACCCCTCCACTTT
CDR3 protein: CASSQPGQVNSPLHF

D gene: TRBD1
V gene: TRBV5-6
clone size: many
J gene: TRBJ1-1
CDR3 length: 14
CDR3 DNA: TGTGCCAGCAGTCCCGGGACAGGCCACACTGAAGCTTTCTTT
CDR3 protein: CASSPGTGHTEAFF

D gene: NA
V gene: TRBV7-2
clone size: many
J gene: TRBJ1-6
CDR3 length: 15
CDR3 DNA: TGTGCCAGCAGCTCCCAACAGCTTTCTAATTCACCCCTCCACTTT
CDR3 protein: CASSSQQLSNSPLHF

D gene: NA
V gene: TRBV3-1
clone size: NA
J gene: TRBJ2-5
CDR3 length: 15
CDR3 DNA: TGTGCCAGCAGCCAAGCAACACAGGCCCGGGAGACCCAGTACTTC
CDR3 protein: CASSQATQARETQYF

D gene: NA
V gene: TRBV7-6
clone size: many
J gene: TRBJ2-1
CDR3 length: 15
CDR3 DNA: TGTGCCAGCAGCTTAGGGCAGGGAGTGTCCACTGAGCAGTTCTTC
CDR3 protein: CASSLGQGVSTEQFF

D gene: TRBD1
V gene: TRBV12-5
clone size: many
J gene: TRBJ1-1
CDR3 length: 18
CDR3 DNA: TGTGCTAGTGGTTTGGGTGTCGGACAGGGGGCGTTTGACACTGAAGCTTTCTTT
CDR3 protein: CASGLGVGQGAFDTEAFF

D gene: NA
V gene: TRBV20-1
clone size: many
J gene: TRBJ2-3
CDR3 length: 15
CDR3 DNA: TGCAGTGCTAGAGCCAGGGAGCTAGCTTCAGATACGCAGTATTTT
CDR3 protein: CSARARELASDTQYF

D gene: TRBD2
V gene: TRBV6-5
clone size: many
J gene: TRBJ2-2
CDR3 length: 14
CDR3 DNA: TGTGCCAGCAAACGGGGGGGGACCACCGGGGAGCTGTTTTTT
CDR3 protein: CASKRGGTTGELFF

D gene: NA
V gene: TRBV2
clone size: few
J gene: TRBJ2-1
CDR3 length: 12
CDR3 DNA: TGTGCCAGCAGGACAGGCTGGGATGAGCAGTTCTTC
CDR3 protein: CASRTGWDEQFF

D gene: TRBD1
V gene: TRBV7-6
clone size: many
J gene: TRBJ1-2
CDR3 length: 16
CDR3 DNA: TGTGCCAGCAGCCCCGGACAGGGGGCCTTTGACTATGGCTACACCTTC
CDR3 protein: CASSPGQGAFDYGYTF

D gene: TRBD2
V gene: TRBV20-1
clone size: many
J gene: TRBJ2-1
CDR3 length: 17
CDR3 DNA: TGCAGTGCTGGCGGGACTAGCTCTCACCAACGTCTCAATGAGCAGTTCTTC
CDR3 protein: CSAGGTSSHQRLNEQFF

D gene: TRBD2
V gene: TRBV6-2/TRBV6-3
clone size: many
J gene: TRBJ2-3
CDR3 length: 19
CDR3 DNA: TGTGCCAGCGGCCCCGGGACTAGCGGGGGGAGTAGAACATCGGATACGCAGTATTTT
CDR3 protein: CASGPGTSGGSRTSDTQYF

D gene: NA
V gene: TRBV4-3
clone size: many
J gene: TRBJ1-5
CDR3 length: 17
CDR3 DNA: TGCGCCAGCAGCCGACAATTTGGGACCCATAGCAATCAGCCCCAGCATTTT
CDR3 protein: CASSRQFGTHSNQPQHF

D gene: NA
V gene: TRBV19
clone size: many
J gene: TRBJ1-2
CDR3 length: 15
CDR3 DNA: TGTGCCAGTATATCGCGCGGGGGCAGGGGAGACGGCTACACCTTC
CDR3 protein: CASISRGGRGDGYTF

D gene: NA
V gene: TRBV29-1
clone size: many
J gene: TRBJ2-2
CDR3 length: 14
CDR3 DNA: TGCAGCGTTGTTGGAAGGACGAACACCGGGGAGCTGTTTTTT
CDR3 protein: CSVVGRTNTGELFF

D gene: TRBD2
V gene: TRBV20-1
clone size: many
J gene: TRBJ2-1
CDR3 length: 14
CDR3 DNA: TGCAGTGCTAGAAGTAGCGGGGGGGGGTATGAGCAGTTCTTC
CDR3 protein: CSARSSGGGYEQFF

D gene: NA
V gene: TRBV28
clone size: many
J gene: TRBJ1-2
CDR3 length: 13
CDR3 DNA: TGTGCCAGCAGCCGGACGGATCTTTTTGGCTACACCTTC
CDR3 protein: CASSRTDLFGYTF

D gene: TRBD1
V gene: TRBV20-1
clone size: few
J gene: TRBJ2-7
CDR3 length: 13
CDR3 DNA: TGCAGTGCGCGACAGGGCTTGGAATACGAGCAGTACTTC
CDR3 protein: CSARQGLEYEQYF

D gene: TRBD1
V gene: TRBV2
clone size: NA
J gene: TRBJ1-5
CDR3 length: 13
CDR3 DNA: TGTGCCAGCAGTAACGACAGGGCGCAGCCCCAGCATTTT
CDR3 protein: CASSNDRAQPQHF

D gene: NA
V gene: TRBV7-9
clone size: many
J gene: TRBJ2-6
CDR3 length: 18
CDR3 DNA: TGTGCCAGCAGCTTATCCGGCCGTACTCCCTCTGGGGCCAACGTCCTGACTTTC
CDR3 protein: CASSLSGRTPSGANVLTF

D gene: TRBD1
V gene: TRBV10-3
clone size: many
J gene: TRBJ2-7
CDR3 length: 13
CDR3 DNA: TGTGCCATCAGAGGGGACAGCCCCTACGAGCAGTACTTC
CDR3 protein: CAIRGDSPYEQYF

D gene: NA
V gene: TRBV20-1
clone size: NA
J gene: TRBJ2-5
CDR3 length: 15
CDR3 DNA: TGCAGTGCTAGAGATCTGGGCGGGATACAAGAGACCCAGTACTTC
CDR3 protein: CSARDLGGIQETQYF

D gene: NA
V gene: TRBV6-2/TRBV6-3
clone size: NA
J gene: TRBJ1-2
CDR3 length: 16
CDR3 DNA: TGTGCCAGCAGTTTTCCCGACCCAGCTGGCGTCTATGGCTACACCTTC
CDR3 protein: CASSFPDPAGVYGYTF

D gene: NA
V gene: TRBV28
clone size: many
J gene: TRBJ1-1
CDR3 length: 14
CDR3 DNA: TGTGCCAGCAGTTTTCGACGGGGCAGCACTGAAGCTTTCTTT
CDR3 protein: CASSFRRGSTEAFF

D gene: NA
V gene: TRBV5-5
clone size: many
J gene: TRBJ2-2
CDR3 length: 16
CDR3 DNA: TGTGCCAGCAGCTACGTCCCGGGCGAGGACACCGGGGAGCTGTTTTTT
CDR3 protein: CASSYVPGEDTGELFF

D gene: NA
V gene: TRBV4-3
clone size: NA
J gene: TRBJ1-2
CDR3 length: 13
CDR3 DNA: TGCGCCAGCAGCCAAGGGAGCGGGGTTGGCTACACCTTC
CDR3 protein: CASSQGSGVGYTF

D gene: NA
V gene: TRBV13
clone size: few
J gene: TRBJ2-3
CDR3 length: 18
CDR3 DNA: TGTGCCAGCAGCTTAAGGAGGCGAGTCGGGGGGCCTGCAGATACGCAGTATTTT
CDR3 protein: CASSLRRRVGGPADTQYF